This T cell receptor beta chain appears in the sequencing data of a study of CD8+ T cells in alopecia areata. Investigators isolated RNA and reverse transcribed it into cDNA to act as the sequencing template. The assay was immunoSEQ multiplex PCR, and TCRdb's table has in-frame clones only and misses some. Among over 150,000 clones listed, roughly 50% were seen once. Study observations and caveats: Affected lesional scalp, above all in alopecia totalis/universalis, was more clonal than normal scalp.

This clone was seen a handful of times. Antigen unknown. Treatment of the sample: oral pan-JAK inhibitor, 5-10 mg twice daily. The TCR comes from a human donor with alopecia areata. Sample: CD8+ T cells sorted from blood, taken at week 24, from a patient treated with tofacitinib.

CDR3 nucleotide sequence: TGTGCCAGCTCAGCGGACAGGTCGAGCTCCTACAATGAGCAGTTCTTC. It codes for CASSADRSSSYNEQFF. The V call is TRBV18, the J call TRBJ2-1; 7 bases agree with TRBD1. Germline CDR1 is KGHSH and CDR2 is LQKENI. The CDR3 has 16 amino acids. The J segment lost 0 bases and the V segment lost 5 bases, leaving 7 bases of the junction unmatched.